A selection of T cell receptor beta chains follows, all from one sample in a study of T cell responses to AZD1222 COVID-19 vaccine. Method: immunoSEQ multiplex PCR; TCRdb's copy keeps in-frame clones and lacks some. The data show 250,000 to 300,000 clones, with almost 95% seen just once and 0.55% held by the top ten. The input for sequencing was peripheral blood, taken 28 days after the second AZD1222 dose. All receptors derive from an adult who received the AZD1222 COVID-19 vaccine. CDR3s include the opening cysteine and the closing phenylalanine or tryptophan. Each record gives: clone size, D gene, J gene, V gene, CDR3 protein, CDR3 DNA. The D gene is left open where the match is weak. The size field is filled for only some rows; it gives once, few, many or a size class.

>NA|TRBD1|TRBJ2-7|TRBV7-9
CASSFTQGANEQYF
TGTGCCAGCAGCTTCACTCAGGGGGCGAACGAGCAGTACTTC
>NA|TRBD2|TRBJ2-7|TRBV9
CASSVTGGEYEQYF
TGTGCCAGCAGCGTAACGGGAGGGGAGTACGAGCAGTACTTC
>NA|TRBD2|TRBJ2-1|TRBV28
CASSLIAGGPNEQFF
TGTGCCAGCAGTTTAATAGCGGGAGGGCCCAATGAGCAGTTCTTC
>NA|TRBD1|TRBJ2-7|TRBV7-9
CASRTGDEQYF
TGTGCCTCCAGGACAGGGGACGAGCAGTACTTC
>NA|NA|TRBJ1-2|TRBV5-1
CASSNLGQYGYTF
TGCGCCAGCAGTAATTTAGGGCAGTATGGCTACACCTTC
>NA|TRBD1|TRBJ1-2|TRBV28
CASSFGTGFGYTF
TGTGCCAGCAGTTTCGGGACAGGGTTTGGCTACACCTTC
>NA|NA|TRBJ1-3|TRBV9
CASSVGGARGNTIYF
TGTGCCAGCAGCGTAGGGGGGGCGCGTGGAAACACCATATATTTT
>NA|TRBD2|TRBJ2-3|TRBV2
CASFLAGASDTQYF
TGTGCCAGCTTTCTAGCGGGGGCCTCAGATACGCAGTATTTT
>few|TRBD2|TRBJ2-1|TRBV2
CASRIPVSALAGGRSNEQFF
TGTGCCAGCAGAATACCCGTGTCGGCGCTAGCGGGGGGGCGAAGCAATGAGCAGTTCTTC
>once|NA|TRBJ1-1|TRBV5-1
CASSLDTWAGNTEAFF
TGCGCCAGCAGCTTGGACACCTGGGCAGGTAACACTGAAGCTTTCTTT
>NA|TRBD1|TRBJ1-6|TRBV27
CASTLGPGQGVSPLHF
TGTGCCAGCACCCTGGGGCCGGGACAGGGTGTTTCACCCCTCCACTTT
>NA|NA|TRBJ2-3|TRBV7-9
CASSSWEGPTDTQYF
TGTGCCAGCAGCAGTTGGGAAGGCCCCACAGATACGCAGTATTTT
>NA|TRBD2|TRBJ2-3|TRBV27
CASSLAGDRDTQYF
TGTGCCAGCAGTTTAGCGGGAGATAGAGATACGCAGTATTTT
>NA|NA|TRBJ1-2|TRBV12-5
CASGLVLGEDPADGYTF
TGTGCTAGTGGTTTGGTATTAGGGGAGGACCCTGCGGATGGCTACACCTTC
>NA|TRBD1|TRBJ1-1|TRBV28
CASTGTGNTEAFF
TGTGCCAGCACAGGGACAGGGAACACTGAAGCTTTCTTT
>NA|NA|TRBJ2-7|TRBV5-1
CASSPLEGVVYEQYF
TGCGCCAGCAGCCCATTGGAGGGGGTGGTCTACGAGCAGTACTTC
>NA|TRBD2|TRBJ2-7|TRBV19
CASSLSGTSGSSSYEQYF
TGTGCCAGTAGTTTATCCGGGACTAGCGGGAGTTCGTCCTACGAGCAGTACTTC
>NA|TRBD1|TRBJ1-1|TRBV4-1
CASSQGQGARTEAFF
TGCGCCAGCAGCCAAGGACAGGGGGCTCGCACTGAAGCTTTCTTT
>NA|TRBD1|TRBJ1-6|TRBV6-1
CASSETGRGNSPLHF
TGTGCCAGCAGTGAGACAGGGAGGGGTAATTCACCCCTCCACTTT
>NA|NA|TRBJ2-5|TRBV4-2
CASSLSGGLPGTQYF
TGTGCCAGCAGCCTCTCGGGGGGCCTACCTGGGACCCAGTACTTC
>NA|TRBD1|TRBJ2-4|TRBV3-1/TRBV3-2
CASSQDLRGRSKNIQYF
TGTGCCAGCAGCCAAGATCTAAGGGGGCGATCCAAAAACATTCAGTACTTC
>NA|NA|TRBJ2-2|TRBV18
CASSPRGTTNTGELFF
TGTGCCAGCTCACCTCGCGGGACGACGAACACCGGGGAGCTGTTTTTT
>NA|TRBD1|TRBJ1-1|TRBV19
CASSLYAGGTEAFF
TGTGCCAGTAGTCTGTACGCAGGGGGCACTGAAGCTTTCTTT
>NA|NA|TRBJ1-3|TRBV10-3
CAISESNPGPSSGNTIYF
TGTGCCATCAGTGAGTCGAACCCGGGGCCGAGCTCTGGAAACACCATATATTTT
>NA|NA|TRBJ2-2|TRBV20-1
CSARSPGELFF
TGCAGTGCTAGGTCGCCCGGGGAGCTGTTTTTT
>NA|TRBD2|TRBJ2-7|TRBV27
CASSPGGFRSYEQYF
TGTGCCAGCAGCCCGGGGGGTTTCCGCTCCTACGAGCAGTACTTC
>NA|NA|TRBJ1-1|TRBV4-1
CASSPQWNTEAFF
TGCGCCAGCAGCCCCCAATGGAACACTGAAGCTTTCTTT
>NA|NA|TRBJ1-2|TRBV19
CATSDTIANYGYTF
TGTGCCACCTCGGACACAATAGCTAACTATGGCTACACCTTC
>NA|NA|TRBJ2-3|TRBV19
CASSSQVHLTDTQYF
TGTGCCAGTAGTTCACAGGTCCATCTTACAGATACGCAGTATTTT
>NA|NA|TRBJ1-4|TRBV10-1
CASSDGGREKLFF
TGCGCCAGCAGTGACGGCGGTCGGGAAAAACTGTTTTTT
>NA|NA|TRBJ1-2|TRBV3-1/TRBV3-2
CASSLGTLTYYGYTF
TGTGCCAGCAGCCTAGGGACACTGACATACTATGGCTACACCTTC
>NA|TRBD2|TRBJ2-3|TRBV4-2
CASSQEGFSGRAADTQYF
TGTGCCAGCAGCCAAGAGGGGTTTAGCGGGAGGGCCGCGGATACGCAGTATTTT
>NA|NA|TRBJ2-7|TRBV5-4
CASSLAPTSEPYF
TGTGCCAGCAGCTTGGCCCCGACATCCGAGCCGTACTTC
>NA|NA|TRBJ2-3|TRBV27
CASSLGQVGGTQYF
TGTGCCAGCAGCCTAGGACAGGTGGGGGGTACGCAGTATTTT
>NA|TRBD2|TRBJ2-5|TRBV28
CASSLPGLAKTQYF
TGTGCCAGCAGTTTACCCGGACTAGCCAAGACCCAGTACTTC
>NA|NA|TRBJ2-3|TRBV9
CASSPPPVGTDTQYF
TGTGCCAGCAGCCCCCCCCCGGTGGGCACAGATACGCAGTATTTT
>NA|TRBD1|TRBJ1-5|TRBV9
CASSVMGGQGINQPQHF
TGTGCCAGCAGCGTAATGGGGGGACAGGGAATCAATCAGCCCCAGCATTTT
>once|TRBD2|TRBJ2-7|TRBV6-2/TRBV6-3
CASSYSHNVAGVEEQYF
TGTGCCAGCAGTTACTCGCATAATGTAGCGGGAGTTGAGGAGCAGTACTTC
>NA|NA|TRBJ1-1|TRBV27
CASSLPTGTEAFF
TGTGCCAGCAGTTTGCCCACCGGGACTGAAGCTTTCTTT
>NA|NA|TRBJ1-2|TRBV7-3
CARRGTRGYTF
TGTGCCCGCCGCGGGACACGTGGCTACACCTTC
>NA|NA|TRBJ1-2|TRBV27
CASIAYGYTF
TGTGCCAGCATTGCCTATGGCTACACCTTC
>NA|TRBD1|TRBJ1-5|TRBV4-3
CASSQERTGGLQPQHF
TGCGCCAGCAGCCAAGAGAGGACAGGGGGTCTGCAGCCCCAGCATTTT
>NA|NA|TRBJ1-1|TRBV5-5
CASSLIRQLRNTEAFF
TGTGCCAGCAGCTTGATTAGGCAGCTGAGGAACACTGAAGCTTTCTTT
>NA|TRBD2|TRBJ2-7|TRBV5-1
CASSHGSGSRYEQYF
TGCGCCAGCAGCCACGGTAGCGGGAGTCGGTACGAGCAGTACTTC
>NA|TRBD1|TRBJ1-2|TRBV6-5
CASSPRGMLRGYTF
TGTGCCAGCAGCCCCAGGGGGATGCTAAGAGGCTACACCTTC